One and the same sample provided the 32 T cell receptor beta chains below, sequenced in a study of regulatory T cells in long-lasting Graves disease. Indicated time point: newly diagnosed GD, antithyroid drugs for less than 3 months. The TCR library was prepared using RNA isolated from PBMCs. The authors built TCR beta libraries using iRepertoire HTBI primers and Arm-PCR of CDR3 regions. MiXCR, run by TCRdb on the multiplex PCR reads, gives a single entry per CDR3 protein. The profile shows 420,000 or so distinct CDR3 sequences, roughly 15% of them singletons. These same records also appear under a second study, on T cells in Graves' hyperthyroidism and ophthalmopathy.

The starting material was peripheral blood mononuclear cells (PBMCs), obtained at new diagnosis, from a patient treated with antithyroid drugs. The receptors come from a woman between 18 and 29 years old with Graves disease.

This clonotype was picked up many times. This rearrangement joins TRBV5-6 to TRBJ1-1; no definite D call. Per germline, CDR1 SGHDT and CDR2 YYEEEE. V was shortened by 3 bases and J by 0 bases, with 6 bases between the two germline ends. The CDR3 extends over 13 amino acids. The CDR3, as DNA: TGTGCCAGCAGCTGGACCCTGAACACTGAAGCTTTCTTT. This translates into CASSWTLNTEAFF.

This clonotype appeared many times. V gene TRBV7-9 combines with J gene TRBJ2-3; 7 bases fit TRBD2. Germline V gene lookup returns CDR1 SEHNR and CDR2 FQNEAQ (reference sequence). V gave up 2 bases and J gave up 4 bases; unmatched junction bases: 6. The CDR3 sequence is 15 residues long. The CDR3 is CASSLRAGEADTQYF. In DNA form, the CDR3 reads TGTGCCAGCAGCTTACGGGCGGGAGAAGCAGATACGCAGTATTTT.

This clonotype has at least ten counts. The rearrangement uses TRBV3-1 and TRBJ2-7; D is undetermined. The CDR3 length is 15 residues. Germline CDR1 reads LGHDT; CDR2 reads YNNKEL (reference sequence). Trimming removed 1 base at V and 3 bases at J, with 13 bases between. The CDR3: CASSQGPSSYYEQYF. CDR3 nucleotide sequence: TGTGCCAGCAGCCAAGGGCCCAGTTCCTACTACGAGCAGTACTTC.

This clonotype was detected ten times or more. The rearrangement links TRBV19 to TRBJ2-2; perhaps TRBD1 as D (6 bases). Germline V lookup: CDR1 LNHDA, CDR2 SQIVND (reference sequence). Deletions cut 6 bases from V and 6 bases from J, with 17 bases between. The CDR3 is made up of 15 amino acids. The CDR3 sequence is CASRVTGQPPGELFF. Written as DNA, the CDR3 is TGTGCCAGTAGGGTAACCGGACAGCCCCCCGGGGAGCTGTTTTTT.

The sample holds many counts of this clonotype. The V and J genes are TRBV28 and TRBJ2-3; 10 bases fit TRBD2. The CDR3 length is 18 residues. V was pared by 5 bases and J by 0 bases, with 11 bases of the junction left unmatched. The germline gives CDR1 MDHEN, CDR2 SYDVKM. This CDR3 is CASSPPGWGLASTDTQYF. Written as DNA, the CDR3 is TGTGCCAGCAGTCCCCCTGGTTGGGGACTAGCGAGCACAGATACGCAGTATTTT.

This sequence joins TRBV10-3 and TRBJ2-1, with D perhaps matching TRBD1 or TRBD2 (5 bases each). The CDR3 spans 15 residues. The germline V gene has CDR1 ENHRY and CDR2 SYGVKD. The V end lost 11 bases, the J end lost 0 bases, and 17 bases lay between the germline ends. CDR3 sequence reads: CASARDPSSYNEQFF. The CDR3 DNA reads as TGTGCCTCAGCCCGGGACCCCAGCTCCTACAATGAGCAGTTCTTC.

This clonotype was counted ten times or more. The V and J genes are TRBV11-1 and TRBJ2-7; 9 nucleotides line up with TRBD2. This CDR3 is built from 16 residues. Germline CDR1 is SGHAT and CDR2 is FQDESV (reference sequence). V was pared by 1 base and J by 3 bases, with 7 bases of the junction left unmatched. CDR3 sequence (DNA): TGTGCCAGCAGCTTAGGGATAGCGGGAGTTGACTACGAGCAGTACTTC. It translates to CASSLGIAGVDYEQYF.

The genes are TRBV12-3 or TRBV12-4 and TRBJ1-3; unclear D gene. Trimming stripped 2 bases from V and 0 bases from J, with 11 bases between. The CDR3 sequence is 16 residues long. The CDR3, as DNA: TGTGCCAGCAGTTTACAGGTCTCCGTCTCTGGAAACACCATATATTTT. Its translation: CASSLQVSVSGNTIYF.

V usage is TRBV6-1 and J usage is TRBJ2-2; 16 bases are a match to TRBD2. The CDR3 extends over 15 amino acids. Germline values: CDR1 MNHNS, CDR2 SASEGT. The CDR3 sequence is CAVGLAGGGAGELFF. The DNA for the CDR3 is TGTGCTGTGGGACTAGCGGGAGGGGGGGCCGGGGAGCTGTTTTTT.

This clonotype was found many times. The chain couples TRBV28 to TRBJ2-7, with 10 bases identical to TRBD2. Germline CDR1 reads MDHEN; CDR2 reads SYDVKM. The CDR3 is made up of 14 amino acids. The ends lost 7 bases at V and 5 bases at J; junction bases unmatched: 8. CDR3 region: CASTLAGVFHEQYF. In DNA form, the CDR3 reads TGTGCCAGCACTCTAGCGGGAGTCTTTCACGAGCAGTACTTC.

The chain is built from TRBV24-1 and TRBJ1-5; D not resolved. The CDR3 covers 13 residues. Germline V lookup: CDR1 KGHDR, CDR2 SFDVKD. Trimming cost V 4 bases and J 12 bases, with 15 bases left between them. The CDR3: CATSDQDGQIQHF. CDR3 sequence (DNA): TGTGCCACCAGTGACCAGGACGGTCAGATCCAGCATTTT.

The chain employs TRBV4-1 and TRBJ2-2, with 10 nucleotides matching TRBD2. CDR1 MGHRA and CDR2 YSYEKL come from the germline V gene. V was clipped by 1 base and J by 3 bases; unmatched bases: 5. The length of the CDR3 is 17 residues. The CDR3 protein is CASSQGGGLADTGELFF. In DNA form, the CDR3 reads TGCGCCAGCAGCCAAGGAGGTGGACTAGCGGACACCGGGGAGCTGTTTTTT.

The chain employs TRBV6-1 and TRBJ2-7, with unresolved D. CDR3 length equals 13 residues. The V end was cut by 4 bases, the J end by 3 bases, with 10 bases between. Germline-derived CDR1 and CDR2 are MNHNS and SASEGT. DNA of the CDR3: TGTGCCAGCAGTGTTTATAGAAACTACGAGCAGTACTTC. Encoded protein: CASSVYRNYEQYF.

This clonotype has a count of ten or more. The chain joins TRBV3-1 to TRBJ2-1; TRBD2 matches 8 bases. This CDR3 has 16 residues. CDR1 and CDR2 from the germline V gene are LGHDT and YNNKEL (reference sequence). V was pared by 1 base and J by 7 bases, with 9 bases of the junction left unmatched. The CDR3 bases are TGTGCCAGCAGCCAAGGACTCGGGAGGGCAGTGAATGAGCAGTTCTTC. This codes for CASSQGLGRAVNEQFF.

V gene TRBV6-1 combines with J gene TRBJ2-5; 11 positions match TRBD2. The germline CDR1 and CDR2 sequences are MNHNS and SASEGT. V shed 10 bases, J shed 3 bases, and the junction held 10 bases outside the gene matches. This CDR3 has 15 amino acids. The CDR3 region has the DNA TGTGCCACCACGAGGAGACTAGCGGGAAAAGAGACCCAGTACTTC. Its protein product is CATTRRLAGKETQYF.

V is TRBV7-2 and J is TRBJ2-3, with D perhaps TRBD2 (6 bases). This CDR3 region has 16 residues. Germline CDR1 and CDR2: SGHTA and FQGNSA. The V end was cut by 5 bases, the J end by 7 bases, with 22 bases between. CDR3 DNA: TGTGCCAGCAGCCCCCCGGGAGCCCTTTGGTGGAATACGCAGTATTTT. Amino acids: CASSPPGALWWNTQYF.

This clonotype was detected only a few times. The gene calls are TRBV20-1 and TRBJ2-3; possible D gene TRBD2, 7 bases. The germline gives CDR1 DFQATT, CDR2 SNEGSKA (reference sequence). Trimming removed 6 bases at V and 5 bases at J, with 18 bases between. CDR3 length: 14 amino acids. The CDR3 protein is CSAPDGGLRDTQYF. The CDR3, as DNA: TGCAGTGCCCCGGACGGGGGGCTAAGAGATACGCAGTATTTT.

This clonotype has at least ten counts. The chain combines TRBV12-3 or TRBV12-4 with TRBJ2-4; 8 bases map to TRBD2. V lost 6 bases to trimming and J lost 8 bases; unmatched junction nucleotides: 6. The CDR3 is 13 residues long. CDR3 nucleotide sequence: TGTGCCAGCAGATCGGGACTAGAGGACATTCAGTACTTC. This encodes CASRSGLEDIQYF.

This clonotype showed up just a few times. The chain employs TRBV5-4 and TRBJ2-3; 13 nucleotides line up with TRBD2. Germline V gives CDR1 SGHNT, CDR2 YYREEE (reference sequence). V gave up 4 bases and J gave up 1 base; unmatched junction bases: 6. This CDR3 region has 17 residues. In DNA, the CDR3 is TGTGCCAGCAGCCCGCAAGGACTAGCGGGGGGCACAGATACGCAGTATTTT. It yields the protein CASSPQGLAGGTDTQYF.

This clonotype was counted at least ten times. The chain recombines TRBV7-9 with TRBJ2-7; TRBD1 is a possible D gene (5 bases). Trimming left V 1 base short and J 1 base short, with 8 bases between. From germline, CDR1 is SEHNR and CDR2 FQNEAQ (reference sequence). CDR3 length equals 14 residues. DNA for the CDR3: TGTGCCAGCAGCTTAGAGACAGCTTCCTACGAGCAGTACTTC. This encodes CASSLETASYEQYF.

This clonotype has ten or more counts. The chain combines TRBV29-1 with TRBJ1-1, with a possible D match to TRBD1 (6 bases). CDR1 and CDR2 from the germline V gene are SQVTM and ANQGSEA. The CDR3 has 14 amino acids. V lost 6 bases and J 0 bases, leaving 14 bases between the germline ends. The CDR3: CSVDTTGMNTEAFF. CDR3 DNA: TGCAGCGTAGATACCACAGGGATGAACACTGAAGCTTTCTTT.

This clonotype has only a few counts. The chain has TRBV4-3 and TRBJ2-7; possibly TRBD1 for D (5 bases). V dropped 0 bases and J dropped 3 bases, with 12 bases sitting between them. The CDR3 has 15 amino acids. Per germline, CDR1 LGHNA and CDR2 YSLEER. CDR3 coding DNA: TGCGCCAGCAGCCAAGAAATGCGCGGACACTACGAGCAGTACTTC. Its protein is CASSQEMRGHYEQYF.

There are a few counts of this clonotype. The rearrangement uses TRBV29-1 and TRBJ1-4; D gene uncertain. CDR3 length equals 15 residues. Germline V CDR1 and CDR2: SQVTM, ANQGSEA. The V gene lost 0 bases and the J gene lost 0 bases, with 8 bases spanning the gap. The CDR3 region has the DNA TGCAGCGTTGAAGAAGGGAGGACAACTAATGAAAAACTGTTTTTT. Translated: CSVEEGRTTNEKLFF.

The chain links TRBV6-1 to TRBJ2-4; tentatively, D is TRBD1 (5 bases). CDR1 is MNHNS and CDR2 is SASEGT in the germline V gene. Trimming cost V 0 bases and J 9 bases, with 12 bases left between them. The CDR3 extends over 14 amino acids. The CDR3 sequence: CASSEAAGFGIQYF. The CDR3 DNA follows: TGTGCCAGCAGTGAAGCGGCAGGGTTCGGCATTCAGTACTTC.

This clonotype was seen only a few times. The chain combines TRBV27 with TRBJ1-6, with 9 bases matching TRBD1. Losses at the gene ends were 6 bases for V and 9 bases for J; bases not matched to a gene: 9. CDR1 and CDR2 from the germline V gene are MNHEY and SMNVEV (reference sequence). This CDR3 spans 15 amino acids. The CDR3 DNA is TGTGCCAGCAGAACCCTGGACAGGGGAACTTCACCCCTCCACTTT. Protein sequence: CASRTLDRGTSPLHF.

The V gene is TRBV6-2 or TRBV6-3, the J gene TRBJ2-2; unclear D gene. With 2 bases removed from V and 6 bases from J, the gap between germline ends came to 7 bases. The germline V gene encodes CDR1 MNHEY and CDR2 SVGEGT. The CDR3 is 13 residues long. The CDR3 DNA sequence: TGTGCCAGCAGTTACCCCCGGCCCGGGGAGCTGTTTTTT. Encoded protein: CASSYPRPGELFF.

The genes are TRBV9 and TRBJ2-5; no clear D gene. The CDR3 runs to 15 residues. V was cut by 4 bases and J by 4 bases, with 17 bases left in between. The V gene's germline CDR1 is SGDLS and CDR2 YYNGEE. CDR3 coding DNA: TGTGCCAGCAGCCTTCAAAGTCAGTCGATAGAGACCCAGTACTTC. This translates into CASSLQSQSIETQYF. The complete variable domain, with remaining parts taken from reference TRBV9 and TRBJ2-5, reads DSGVTQTPKHLITATGQRVTLRCSPRSGDLSVYWYQQSLDQGLQFLIQYYNGEERAKGNILERFSAQQFPDLHSELNLSSLELGDSALYFCASSLQSQSIETQYFGPGTRLLVL.

This chain links TRBV15 with TRBJ2-2, with 7 bases matching TRBD2. The germline V gene encodes CDR1 LNHNV and CDR2 YYDKDF (reference sequence). The CDR3 covers 13 residues. V trimming: 9 bases; J trimming: 5 bases; junction bases outside the gene matches: 6. This CDR3 is CATRSSGTGELFF. The DNA for the CDR3 is TGTGCCACTAGGAGTAGCGGGACCGGGGAGCTGTTTTTT.

A note on this clonotype: This may be a read error: a much more frequent sequence differs by one nucleotide. The rearrangement links TRBV7-7 to TRBJ2-1; D gene ambiguous. The end of the DNA is better explained by TRBJ2-5, so the J call may be wrong. Germline V gives CDR1 SSHAT, CDR2 FNYEAQ (reference sequence). There are 13 residues in the CDR3. The CDR3 DNA sequence: TGTGCTAGCAGCTCAGCGAATCGAGAGACCCAGTACTTC. Protein sequence: CASSSANRETQYF.

The chain is built from TRBV12-3 or TRBV12-4 and TRBJ2-7; tentative D call: TRBD2 (5 bases). Trimming left V 2 bases short and J 7 bases short, with 9 bases between. CDR3 length: 12 residues. CDR3 bases: TGTGCCAGCAGTTTAACGGGGAGTGAGCAGTACTTC. Residues: CASSLTGSEQYF.

The chain carries TRBV20-1 and TRBJ2-3, with 10 bases that match TRBD2. Germline-derived CDR1 and CDR2 are DFQATT and SNEGSKA (reference sequence). The CDR3 has 17 amino acids. The ends lost 5 bases at V and 5 bases at J; junction bases unmatched: 16. In DNA form, the CDR3 reads TGCAGTGCTTCCCGACGGAAGCGGGAGGGATTCTTAGATACGCAGTATTTT. This gives the protein CSASRRKREGFLDTQYF.

The rearrangement links TRBV20-1 to TRBJ2-7, with 16 nucleotides matching TRBD2. Germline V lookup: CDR1 DFQATT, CDR2 SNEGSKA (reference sequence). Unmatched junction bases numbered 7, after V lost 3 bases and J lost 2 bases. This CDR3 contains 17 residues. CDR3 protein: CSASSGGLAGGPYEQYF. The CDR3 DNA is TGCAGTGCTAGTAGCGGGGGACTAGCGGGAGGGCCCTACGAGCAGTACTTC.